These 30 T cell receptor beta chains were all obtained from the same sample, sequenced in a study of T cells in Graves' hyperthyroidism and ophthalmopathy (dated by TCRdb to between 2018 and 2020). Receptor libraries were prepared by multiplex PCR. TCRdb records Illumina HiSeq 2000 as the sequencer. The TCR beta CDR3 regions were amplified from the RNA transcripts. The first round of RT-PCR for the TCR CDR3 was performed with the HTBI primer set and the Qiagen OneStep RT-PCR kit. TCRdb passed the public sequencing reads through fastp at Q25 and MiXCR, retaining productive beta sequences. Identical CDR3 proteins give one entry, which carries the most common genes and DNA. A total of about 640,000 distinct CDR3 sequences appear in this sample, less than 25% of them only once. The ten largest make up under 35% of the sample. The sequenced sample consisted of blood. These receptors all come from a man younger than 45 with Graves' ophthalmopathy.

The chain is built from TRBV6-1 and TRBJ2-1; 11 nucleotides match TRBD2. The CDR3 runs 17 residues. Germline V gene lookup returns CDR1 MNHNS and CDR2 SASEGT. Unmatched junction bases numbered 5, after V lost 3 bases and J lost 1 base. CDR3 amino acids: CASSDFSGRASYNEQFF. In DNA form, the CDR3 reads TGTGCCAGCAGTGATTTTAGCGGGAGGGCTTCCTACAATGAGCAGTTCTTC.

This chain uses TRBV7-3 with TRBJ1-1, with no clear D. The CDR3 has 15 residues. CDR1 and CDR2 from the germline V gene are SGHTA and FQGTGA. V was cut by 5 bases and J by 1 base, with 14 bases left in between. The CDR3 region is CASSLRSTENTEAFF. In DNA, the CDR3 is TGTGCCAGCAGCCTTCGTTCGACCGAGAACACTGAAGCTTTCTTT. The whole variable domain, filled in from reference TRBV7-3 and TRBJ1-1, reads GAGVSQTPSNKVTEKGKYVELRCDPISGHTALYWYRQSLGQGPEFLIYFQGTGAADDSGLPNDRFFAVRPEGSVSTLKIQRTERGDSAVYLCASSLRSTENTEAFFGQGTRLTVV.

This chain connects TRBV5-1 to TRBJ2-1; D is uncertain. V was pared by 1 base and J by 1 base, with 6 bases between. Germline values: CDR1 SGHRS, CDR2 YFSETQ. The CDR3 runs to 14 residues. CDR3 sequence reads: CASSLMWSYNEQFF. The CDR3, as DNA: TGCGCCAGCAGCTTGATGTGGTCCTACAATGAGCAGTTCTTC. Complete variable domain (other parts from reference TRBV5-1 and TRBJ2-1): KAGVTQTPRYLIKTRGQQVTLSCSPISGHRSVSWYQQTPGQGLQFLFEYFSETQRNKGNFPGRFSGRQFSNSRSEMNVSTLELGDSALYLCASSLMWSYNEQFFGPGTRLTVL.

In this sample, this clonotype turned up many times. The chain uses TRBV12-3 or TRBV12-4 and TRBJ1-1; tentatively, D is TRBD1 (6 bases). Trimming left V 6 bases short and J 5 bases short, with 13 bases between. CDR3 length: 13 residues. The CDR3: CASSQTGWTEAFF. The CDR3 coding sequence is TGTGCCAGCAGCCAGACAGGATGGACTGAAGCTTTCTTT.

This clonotype was seen more than once but under ten times. The chain joins TRBV16 to TRBJ1-2; D is perhaps TRBD1 (6 bases). The CDR3 is made up of 13 amino acids. CDR1 is KGHSY and CDR2 is FQNENV in the germline V gene. Trimming stripped 2 bases from V and 4 bases from J, with 8 bases between. CDR3 residues: CASSQGTSYGYTF. CDR3 bases: TGTGCCAGCAGCCAAGGGACAAGCTATGGCTACACCTTC.

The sample holds a few counts of this clonotype. V is TRBV28 and J is TRBJ2-7; maybe TRBD2 (6 bases). Trimming shortened V by 10 bases and J by 0 bases, and 16 bases separated the two germline ends. Germline CDR1 is MDHEN and CDR2 is SYDVKM. CDR3 size: 14 residues. The chain's CDR3 is CATIDLTSSYEQYF. The CDR3 DNA follows: TGTGCCACCATCGATCTGACTAGCTCCTACGAGCAGTACTTC.

This clonotype appeared a few times. The chain employs TRBV24-1 and TRBJ2-3; TRBD2 aligns across 7 bases. With V trimmed by 9 bases and J by 2 bases, 7 bases remained unmatched. The CDR3 consists of 14 residues. CDR1 and CDR2 (germline): KGHDR, SFDVKD. CDR3 DNA sequence: TGTGCCACCCCCCAGCGGGATGACACAGATACGCAGTATTTT. This translates into CATPQRDDTDTQYF.

V gene TRBV6-2 or TRBV6-3 combines with J gene TRBJ2-3; D call uncertain. Trimming removed 5 bases from V and 0 bases from J, with 21 bases in between. Germline V gene sequence: CDR1 MNHEY, CDR2 SVGEGT. The CDR3 totals 18 residues. This chain's CDR3 is CASSPKTSPGPSTDTQYF. The CDR3 DNA sequence: TGTGCCAGCAGTCCAAAAACATCGCCCGGTCCTAGCACAGATACGCAGTATTTT.

The chain combines TRBV29-1 with TRBJ1-5, with 8 positions matching TRBD1. The CDR3 extends over 13 amino acids. Germline CDR1 and CDR2: SQVTM and ANQGSEA. J was trimmed by 2 bases and V by 5 bases; bases with no gene match: 2. The CDR3 sequence is CSVLDRGNQPQHF. For the CDR3, the DNA is TGCAGCGTTCTGGACAGGGGCAATCAGCCCCAGCATTTT.

This clonotype was observed many times. The genes are TRBV11-2 and TRBJ2-7; 8 nucleotides align to TRBD2. Trimming cost V 6 bases and J 7 bases; bases outside gene matches: 8. Germline CDR1 and CDR2: SGHAT and FQNNGV. The CDR3 covers 13 residues. Written as DNA, the CDR3 is TGTGCCAGCAGTACCGGGGGGGCGGGTGAGCAGTACTTC. Translation: CASSTGGAGEQYF.

This chain joins TRBV5-1 and TRBJ1-6, with D perhaps TRBD1 (6 bases). Trimming removed 3 bases at V and 8 bases at J, with 12 bases between. This CDR3 has 14 residues. The germline V gene encodes CDR1 SGHRS and CDR2 YFSETQ. The CDR3 reads CASSSVTGHSPLHF. The CDR3 DNA follows: TGCGCCAGCAGCTCCGTGACAGGCCATTCACCCCTCCACTTT.

There are a few counts of this clonotype. The J gene is TRBJ1-5, the V gene TRBV19; TRBD1 matches 7 bases. Germline trimming cut 1 base from V and 4 bases from J; bases unmatched to any gene: 10. The germline V gene has CDR1 LNHDA and CDR2 SQIVND (reference sequence). There are 17 residues in the CDR3. CDR3 region: CASSIVMGQRGNQPQHF. The CDR3 region has the DNA TGTGCCAGTAGTATAGTTATGGGACAGCGGGGAAATCAGCCCCAGCATTTT.

The chain employs TRBV4-1 and TRBJ2-3; TRBD1 aligns across 10 bases. Trimming cost V 1 base and J 5 bases; bases outside gene matches: 0. The germline V gene has CDR1 MGHRA and CDR2 YSYEKL. CDR3 length equals 14 residues. The DNA for the CDR3 is TGCGCCAGCAGCCAAGGGACAGGGGGAGATACGCAGTATTTT. This gives the protein CASSQGTGGDTQYF.

This clonotype came up a few times. The chain is built from TRBV6-5 and TRBJ2-1, with D hard to call. CDR1 and CDR2 (germline): MNHEY, SVGAGI. V shed 0 bases and J shed 6 bases, with 6 bases lying between them. The CDR3 is made up of 13 amino acids. CDR3 coding DNA: TGTGCCAGCAGTTACTCGGGCAGCAATGAGCAGTTCTTC. Translation: CASSYSGSNEQFF.

This clonotype was detected a few times. The gene calls are TRBV4-1 and TRBJ2-1; TRBD2 agrees at 10 bases. Germline V gene lookup returns CDR1 MGHRA and CDR2 YSYEKL. Losses at the gene ends were 4 bases for V and 4 bases for J; bases not matched to a gene: 7. The CDR3 runs to 16 residues. CDR3 region: CASSRAGTSAYNEQFF. CDR3 nucleotides: TGCGCCAGCAGCCGAGCCGGGACTAGCGCTTACAATGAGCAGTTCTTC.

This clonotype was picked up many times. V usage is TRBV2 and J usage is TRBJ2-5; the match to TRBD2 covers 10 bases. The CDR3 runs 16 residues. Germline V gene data show CDR1 as SNHLY and CDR2 as FYNNEI. J lost 3 bases, V lost 4 bases, and 8 bases had no gene match. The CDR3: CASSGTSGRREETQYF. CDR3 DNA: TGTGCCAGCAGTGGGACTAGCGGAAGGAGGGAAGAGACCCAGTACTTC.

This clonotype has at least ten counts. The gene calls are TRBV7-2 and TRBJ1-4; the D gene is possibly TRBD1 (5 bases). Trimming stripped 5 bases from V and 0 bases from J, with 13 bases between. This CDR3 region has 16 residues. The germline CDR1 and CDR2 sequences are SGHTA and FQGNSA. The CDR3 DNA is TGTGCCAGCAGCCTGGACACATCATCAACTAATGAAAAACTGTTTTTT. It is translated as CASSLDTSSTNEKLFF.

The chain joins TRBV5-1 to TRBJ2-1; D tentatively fits TRBD1 or TRBD2 (6 bases each). CDR1 is SGHRS, CDR2 YFSETQ, per germline. V was pared by 2 bases and J by 9 bases, with 12 bases between. The CDR3 is 13 residues long. The CDR3 nucleotides read TGCGCCAGCAGCTTAAGGGGGGCGCGTGAGCAGTTCTTC. Amino acid sequence: CASSLRGAREQFF.

A remark on this clonotype: A read error may explain this, as a much larger clone is one base away. The V and J genes are TRBV30 and TRBJ2-3; TRBD2 matches at 8 bases. The CDR3 is made up of 13 amino acids. Germline lookup yields CDR1 GTSNPN and CDR2 SVGIG (reference sequence). The CDR3 spells CTWNREGGDTQYF. The CDR3 nucleotides read TGTACCTGGAACCGGGAGGGAGGAGATACGCAGTATTTT.

This clonotype appeared a few times. The chain employs TRBV7-3 and TRBJ1-5; 8 bases are shared with TRBD1. The V segment lost 4 bases and the J segment 0 bases; nucleotides outside the gene matches: 14. There are 19 residues in the CDR3. Per germline, CDR1 SGHTA and CDR2 FQGTGA. CDR3 loop: CASSSRTGKTIDSNQPQHF. In DNA, the CDR3 is TGTGCCAGCAGCTCCAGGACAGGGAAAACCATCGATAGCAATCAGCCCCAGCATTTT.

The chain is built from TRBV6-2 or TRBV6-3 and TRBJ1-5; no clear D gene. V lost 5 bases to trimming and J lost 3 bases, with 8 bases between them. The germline CDR1 and CDR2 sequences are MNHEY and SVGEGT. This CDR3 contains 13 residues. The CDR3 DNA reads as TGTGCCAGCAGTGAGCTCTTCAATCAGCCCCAGCATTTT. Encoded protein: CASSELFNQPQHF.

This clonotype was recorded many times. A read error may account for a junction end that differs from germline. This sequence joins TRBV11-2 and TRBJ2-7; 7 nucleotides agree with TRBD1. Per the germline V gene, CDR1 is SGHAT and CDR2 is FQNNGV. The CDR3 covers 12 residues. This CDR3 reads CASSRDRVERNF. The CDR3 DNA reads TGTGCCAGCAGCCGTGACAGGGTAGAAAGAAACTTC.

V is TRBV3-1 and J is TRBJ2-2, with a possible D match to TRBD2 (6 bases). Germline CDR1 reads LGHDT; CDR2 reads YNNKEL (reference sequence). The CDR3 consists of 16 residues. V lost 3 bases and J 4 bases, leaving 15 bases between the germline ends. The CDR3 DNA follows: TGTGCCAGCAGCCACGGGAGCCCACCTCCCACCGGGGAGCTGTTTTTT. Translating it yields CASSHGSPPPTGELFF.

The chain links TRBV7-9 to TRBJ1-5; D unclear. Trimming pared 2 bases from V and 3 bases from J, leaving 11 bases between. CDR1 and CDR2 from the germline V gene are SEHNR and FQNEAQ (reference sequence). The CDR3 has 15 amino acids. The DNA of the CDR3 is TGTGCCAGCAGCTTATTAGAACCTAACAATCAGCCCCAGCATTTT. This encodes CASSLLEPNNQPQHF.

The chain has TRBV11-2 and TRBJ2-1, with TRBD1 matching over 8 bases. Per germline, CDR1 SGHAT and CDR2 FQNNGV. J lost 3 bases, V lost 5 bases, and 12 bases had no gene match. This CDR3 is built from 17 residues. CDR3 sequence (DNA): TGTGCCAGCAGCCTCATAGCAGGGGGCCCCAACTACAATGAGCAGTTCTTC. Amino acid sequence: CASSLIAGGPNYNEQFF.

The CDR3 nucleotides are TGTGCCAGCAGAGGACAGTCTAACTATGGCTACACCTTC. Translated: CASRGQSNYGYTF. V gene TRBV6-1 combines with J gene TRBJ1-2, with D perhaps TRBD1 (6 bases). Trimming removed 6 bases from V and 0 bases from J, with 8 bases in between. The CDR3 loop spans 13 amino acids. Germline V lookup: CDR1 MNHNS, CDR2 SASEGT.

This clonotype was seen only a few times. The chain links TRBV7-2 to TRBJ2-7; D unclear. The length of the CDR3 is 14 residues. Between the trimmed V and J ends, which lost 3 bases and 0 bases, there was a span of 9 bases. CDR1 SGHTA and CDR2 FQGNSA come from the germline V gene. CDR3 coding DNA: TGTGCCAGCAGCTTTAACTGGAACTCCTACGAGCAGTACTTC. It codes for CASSFNWNSYEQYF.

This chain uses TRBV19 with TRBJ1-2; possible D gene TRBD1, 6 bases. The CDR3 is 15 residues long. The germline V and J ends were trimmed by 3 bases and 0 bases, with 11 bases remaining between them. Germline CDR1 reads LNHDA; CDR2 reads SQIVND (reference sequence). The CDR3 DNA sequence: TGTGCCAGTAGTATCGACAGGAATTCTAACTATGGCTACACCTTC. Amino acid sequence: CASSIDRNSNYGYTF.

The CDR3 DNA reads TGTGCCAGCTCACCCTTATCCGGGACAACTCCCGGGGAGCTGTTTTTT. This translates into CASSPLSGTTPGELFF. This chain connects TRBV18 to TRBJ2-2; TRBD1 is a possible D gene (6 bases). Germline V gene lookup returns CDR1 KGHSH and CDR2 LQKENI. V was cut by 3 bases and J by 6 bases, with 17 bases left in between. This CDR3 has 16 residues. The variable domain in full, completed from reference TRBV18 and TRBJ2-2, reads NAGVMQNPRHLVRRRGQEARLRCSPMKGHSHVYWYRQLPEEGLKFMVYLQKENIIDESGMPKERFSAEFPKEGPSILRIQQVVRGDSAAYFCASSPLSGTTPGELFFGEGSRLTVL.

This clonotype has more than one count but fewer than ten. The genes are TRBV6-6 and TRBJ2-1, with 9 bases identical to TRBD2. Germline V gene lookup returns CDR1 MNHNY and CDR2 SVGAGI (reference sequence). V dropped 2 bases and J dropped 9; count of bases not matched to a gene: 14. The CDR3 is 17 amino acids. DNA of the CDR3: TGTGCCAGCAGTTACGTCGTAGCGGGAGATGGGAATGGTGAGCAGTTCTTC. Translation gives CASSYVVAGDGNGEQFF.